Below, 15 T cell receptor beta chains from the same sample are listed, as sequenced in a study of Tregs in tolerant kidney transplant recipients. Sequenced by immunoSEQ multiplex PCR; TCRdb stores in-frame clones only, minus some. This sample has 110,000 or so clones, with 85% to 95% found just once. Sequenced: CD4+ T cells from blood. The receptors were gathered from a human donor in good health.

This clone was observed once. The chain joins TRBV6-1 to TRBJ1-5, with TRBD1 matching over 7 bases. Unmatched junction bases numbered 5, after V lost 3 bases and J lost 9 bases. Germline-derived CDR1 and CDR2 are MNHNS and SASEGT. This CDR3 contains 13 residues. CDR3 sequence reads: CASSETGLRPQHF. DNA of the CDR3: TGTGCCAGCAGTGAGACAGGGCTAAGGCCCCAGCATTTT.

This clone was observed a single time. Other DNA sequences from this sample encode an identical CDR3 as well. This sequence joins TRBV6-5 and TRBJ1-1; D gene unclear. This CDR3 is built from 12 residues. Germline CDR1 MNHEY, CDR2 SVGAGI. Deletions cut 5 bases from V and 8 bases from J, with 12 bases between. CDR3 protein: CASSGPGTEAFF. DNA of the CDR3: TGTGCCAGCAGTGGCCCGGGAACCGAAGCTTTCTTT.

This chain uses TRBV5-1 with TRBJ2-2; 7 nucleotides agree with TRBD1. The CDR3 totals 15 residues. The junction had 9 bases not matched to a gene; V was cut back by 5 bases and J by 5 bases. Germline V gene lookup returns CDR1 SGHRS and CDR2 YFSETQ. CDR3 amino acids: CASSLQGPSTGELFF. The CDR3 nucleotides are TGCGCCAGCAGTCTACAGGGGCCTTCGACCGGGGAGCTGTTTTTT.

The chain links TRBV5-1 to TRBJ2-3; 12 positions match TRBD1. The trim removed 4 bases at V and 0 bases at J, leaving 3 bases unmatched. The CDR3 covers 16 residues. From germline, CDR1 is SGHRS and CDR2 YFSETQ. CDR3 nucleotide sequence: TGCGCCAGCAGCAAGGGACAGGGGGCGAGCACAGATACGCAGTATTTT. Protein product: CASSKGQGASTDTQYF.

The V and J genes are TRBV5-4 and TRBJ2-5; the match to TRBD1 covers 9 bases. The germline CDR1 and CDR2 sequences are SGHNT and YYREEE (reference sequence). The V segment lost 3 bases and the J segment 5 bases; nucleotides outside the gene matches: 8. The CDR3 is made up of 15 amino acids. CDR3: CASSSQQGAGETQYF. CDR3 coding DNA: TGTGCCAGCAGCTCACAACAGGGGGCGGGGGAGACCCAGTACTTC.

The rearrangement joins TRBV7-9 to TRBJ2-1; no definite D call. V lost 8 bases, J lost 4 bases, and 18 bases lay in between. This CDR3 region has 15 residues. The germline V gene encodes CDR1 SEHNR and CDR2 FQNEAQ (reference sequence). The CDR3 reads CASGEGLAKYNEQFF. The CDR3 DNA is TGTGCCAGCGGCGAAGGGTTGGCTAAATACAATGAGCAGTTCTTC.

The chain is built from TRBV18 and TRBJ2-3; no firm D call. V was pared by 5 bases and J by 2 bases, with 11 bases between. The CDR3 extends over 14 amino acids. Germline lookup yields CDR1 KGHSH and CDR2 LQKENI. The CDR3 here is CASSGPYVTDTQYF. The CDR3 region has the DNA TGTGCCAGCTCAGGCCCTTATGTCACAGATACGCAGTATTTT.

The chain joins TRBV5-1 to TRBJ2-5; D remains unclear. CDR3 length: 13 residues. V gave up 2 bases and J gave up 2 bases, with 7 bases separating them. Germline V gene data show CDR1 as SGHRS and CDR2 as YFSETQ. The chain's CDR3 is CASSFSQQETQYF. In DNA, the CDR3 is TGCGCCAGCAGCTTTAGCCAACAAGAGACCCAGTACTTC.

The V gene is TRBV4-1, the J gene TRBJ2-3; TRBD2 might be the D (5 bases). The V end was cut by 4 bases, the J end by 0 bases, with 26 bases between. The CDR3 sequence is 20 residues long. Germline loops: CDR1 MGHRA, CDR2 YSYEKL. The CDR3 DNA is TGCGCCAGCAGCCCATTCGAGCCCATCCTCCGGGAAACCAGCACAGATACGCAGTATTTT. Protein sequence: CASSPFEPILRETSTDTQYF.

The chain employs TRBV6-1 and TRBJ2-7, with D possibly being TRBD1 (6 bases). Trimming left V 6 bases short and J 6 bases short, with 18 bases between. Germline CDR1 and CDR2: MNHNS and SASEGT. CDR3 size: 14 residues. CDR3 in DNA: TGTGCCAGCAGCGAGACAGGAAGAAGAGGCGAGCAGTACTTC. This translates into CASSETGRRGEQYF.

CDR3 nucleotides: TGTGCCAGCATAAGTCAGGGTGGCTACGAGCAGTACTTC. Residues: CASISQGGYEQYF. The chain links TRBV2 to TRBJ2-7; D may be TRBD1 (5 bases). Germline loops: CDR1 SNHLY, CDR2 FYNNEI. The CDR3 consists of 13 residues. Trimming pared 7 bases from V and 3 bases from J, leaving 13 bases between.

As for this clone: Other nucleotide sequences in the sample specify the same CDR3. The chain links TRBV5-1 to TRBJ2-7, with TRBD1 matching over 9 bases. This CDR3 comprises 15 residues. Germline V CDR1 and CDR2: SGHRS, YFSETQ. The ends lost 0 bases at V and 4 bases at J; junction bases unmatched: 5. CDR3 protein: CASSLGGDRAYEQYF. CDR3 bases: TGCGCCAGCAGCTTGGGGGGGGACAGGGCTTACGAGCAGTACTTC.

The gene calls are TRBV7-2 and TRBJ1-5; D is ambiguous. Trimming left V 5 bases short and J 0 bases short, with 14 bases between. CDR1 is SGHTA and CDR2 is FQGNSA in the germline V gene. This CDR3 region has 16 residues. The CDR3 region has the DNA TGTGCCAGCAGCCCCCGTGGGCAGATTAGCAATCAGCCCCAGCATTTT. Protein product: CASSPRGQISNQPQHF.

The chain couples TRBV12-5 to TRBJ1-5; D gene ambiguous. The CDR3 spans 11 residues. The V gene lost 6 bases and the J gene lost 9 bases, with 9 bases spanning the gap. The germline gives CDR1 LGHNT, CDR2 FRNRAP. CDR3 nucleotide sequence: TGTGCTAGTGGCCGCCCGTGGCCCCAGCATTTT. Translated, it gives CASGRPWPQHF. Full variable domain (rest looked up from reference TRBV12-5 and TRBJ1-5): DARVTQTPRHKVTEMGQEVTMRCQPILGHNTVFWYRQTMMQGLELLAYFRNRAPLDDSGMPKDRFSAEMPDATLATLKIQPSEPRDSAVYFCASGRPWPQHFGDGTRLSIL.

This chain connects TRBV4-2 to TRBJ1-2; 7 bases are a match to TRBD1. The CDR3 runs to 14 residues. CDR1 and CDR2 from the germline V gene are LGHNA and YNFKEQ. With V trimmed by 4 bases and J by 0 bases, 2 bases remained unmatched. The CDR3 DNA reads as TGTGCCAGCAGCCTGGGACAGTCTAACTATGGCTACACCTTC. The encoded protein is CASSLGQSNYGYTF.